This T cell receptor beta chain was captured in a study of blood T cell repertoires in COVID-19. Overall study: The United States, Italy and Spain were the sources of the acute and convalescent COVID-19 samples.

Germline V CDR1 and CDR2: SGHNT, YYREEE (reference sequence). J was trimmed by 3 bases and V by 4 bases; bases with no gene match: 10. The CDR3 runs 16 residues. Method: immunoSEQ multiplex PCR; TCRdb's copy keeps in-frame clones and lacks some. The sample includes tens of thousands of clones, roughly 85% of them seen just once. The TCR comes from a man older than 75 with acute or convalescent COVID-19. The sequenced sample was peripheral blood. The chain carries TRBV5-4 and TRBJ2-5; 9 bases are a match to TRBD1. The CDR3 is CASSPRTGAGKETQYF. In DNA form, the CDR3 reads TGTGCCAGCAGCCCCCGGACAGGGGCGGGGAAAGAGACCCAGTACTTC.